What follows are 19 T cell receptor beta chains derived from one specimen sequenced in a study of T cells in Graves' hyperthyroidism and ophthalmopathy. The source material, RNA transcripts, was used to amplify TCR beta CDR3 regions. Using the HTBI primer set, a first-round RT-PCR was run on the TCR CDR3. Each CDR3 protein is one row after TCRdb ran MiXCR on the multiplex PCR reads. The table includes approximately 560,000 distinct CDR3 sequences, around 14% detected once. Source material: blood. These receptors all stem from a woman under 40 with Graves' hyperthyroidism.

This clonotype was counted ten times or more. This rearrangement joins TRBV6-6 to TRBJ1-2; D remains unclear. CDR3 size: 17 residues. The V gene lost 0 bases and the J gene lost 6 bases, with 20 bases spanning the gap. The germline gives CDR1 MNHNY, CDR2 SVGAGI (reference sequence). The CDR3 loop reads CASSYSMGRPRFDGYTF. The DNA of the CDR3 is TGTGCCAGCAGTTACTCTATGGGCCGCCCGCGCTTTGATGGCTACACCTTC.

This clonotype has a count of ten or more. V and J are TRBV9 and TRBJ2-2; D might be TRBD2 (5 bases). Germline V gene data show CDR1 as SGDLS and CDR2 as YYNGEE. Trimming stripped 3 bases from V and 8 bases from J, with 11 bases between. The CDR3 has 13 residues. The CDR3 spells CASSEMRRGELFF. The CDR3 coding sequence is TGTGCCAGCAGCGAAATGCGGAGGGGGGAGCTGTTTTTT.

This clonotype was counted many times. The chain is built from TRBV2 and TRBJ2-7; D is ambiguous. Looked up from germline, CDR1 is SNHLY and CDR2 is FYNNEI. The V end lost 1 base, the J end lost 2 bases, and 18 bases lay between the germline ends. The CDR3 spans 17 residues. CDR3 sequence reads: CASSEVVSNKRTYEQYF. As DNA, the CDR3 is TGTGCCAGCAGTGAAGTGGTGTCAAATAAACGAACCTACGAGCAGTACTTC.

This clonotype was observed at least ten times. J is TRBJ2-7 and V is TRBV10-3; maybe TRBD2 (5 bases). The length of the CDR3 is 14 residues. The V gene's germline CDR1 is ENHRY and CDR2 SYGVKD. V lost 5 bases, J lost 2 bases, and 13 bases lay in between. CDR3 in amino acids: CAISRDNPTYEQYF. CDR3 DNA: TGTGCCATCAGTCGGGATAACCCCACCTACGAGCAGTACTTC.

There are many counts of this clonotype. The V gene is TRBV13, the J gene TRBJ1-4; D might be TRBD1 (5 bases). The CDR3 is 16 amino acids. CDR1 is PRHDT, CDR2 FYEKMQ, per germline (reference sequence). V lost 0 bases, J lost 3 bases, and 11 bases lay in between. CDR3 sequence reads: CASSLGRRGPNEKLFF. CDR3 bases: TGTGCCAGCAGCTTAGGCCGGAGGGGCCCTAATGAAAAACTGTTTTTT.

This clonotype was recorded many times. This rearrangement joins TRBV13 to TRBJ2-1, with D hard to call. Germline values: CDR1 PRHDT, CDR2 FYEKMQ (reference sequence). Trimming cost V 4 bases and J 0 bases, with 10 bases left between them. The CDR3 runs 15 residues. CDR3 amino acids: CASSSSESSYNEQFF. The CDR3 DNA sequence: TGTGCCAGCAGCTCCAGCGAGAGCTCCTACAATGAGCAGTTCTTC.

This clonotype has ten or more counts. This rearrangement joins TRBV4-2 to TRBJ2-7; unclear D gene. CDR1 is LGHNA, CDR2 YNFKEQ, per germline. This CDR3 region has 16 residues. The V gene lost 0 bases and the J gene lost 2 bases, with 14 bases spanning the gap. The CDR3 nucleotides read TGTGCCAGCAGCCAAGAGGCAGTCCGAGGTCCCTACGAGCAGTACTTC. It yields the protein CASSQEAVRGPYEQYF.

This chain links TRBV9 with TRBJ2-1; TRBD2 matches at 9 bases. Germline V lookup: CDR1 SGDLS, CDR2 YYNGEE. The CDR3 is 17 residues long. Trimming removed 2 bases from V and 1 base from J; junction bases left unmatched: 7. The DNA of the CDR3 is TGTGCCAGCAGCGTTTACAGCGGGAGGAGTTCCTACAATGAGCAGTTCTTC. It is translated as CASSVYSGRSSYNEQFF. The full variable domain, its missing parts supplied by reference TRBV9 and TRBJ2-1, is DSGVTQTPKHLITATGQRVTLRCSPRSGDLSVYWYQQSLDQGLQFLIQYYNGEERAKGNILERFSAQQFPDLHSELNLSSLELGDSALYFCASSVYSGRSSYNEQFFGPGTRLTVL.

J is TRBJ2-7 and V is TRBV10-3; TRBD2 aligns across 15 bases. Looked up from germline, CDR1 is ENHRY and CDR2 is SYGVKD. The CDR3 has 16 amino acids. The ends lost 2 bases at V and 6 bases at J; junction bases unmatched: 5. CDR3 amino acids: CAISEGLAGGSFEQYF. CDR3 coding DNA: TGTGCCATCAGTGAGGGACTAGCGGGAGGGTCTTTCGAGCAGTACTTC.

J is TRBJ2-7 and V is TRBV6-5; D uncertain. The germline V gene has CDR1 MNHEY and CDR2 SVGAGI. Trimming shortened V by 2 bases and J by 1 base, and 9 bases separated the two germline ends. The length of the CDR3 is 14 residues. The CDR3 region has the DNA TGTGCCAGCAGTTACAAGGGTCAATCCTACGAGCAGTACTTC. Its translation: CASSYKGQSYEQYF.

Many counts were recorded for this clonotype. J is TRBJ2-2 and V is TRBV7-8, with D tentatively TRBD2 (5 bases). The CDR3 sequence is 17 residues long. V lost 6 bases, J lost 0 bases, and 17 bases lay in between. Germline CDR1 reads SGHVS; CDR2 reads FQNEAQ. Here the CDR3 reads CASSPDLGVSNTGELFF. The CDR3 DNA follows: TGTGCCAGCAGTCCCGATCTCGGGGTGTCGAACACCGGGGAGCTGTTTTTT.

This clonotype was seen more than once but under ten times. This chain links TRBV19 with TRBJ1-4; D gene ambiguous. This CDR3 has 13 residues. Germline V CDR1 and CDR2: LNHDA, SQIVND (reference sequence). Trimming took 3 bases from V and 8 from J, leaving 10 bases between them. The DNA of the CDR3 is TGTGCCAGTAGTATTGGAGGTGACGAAAAACTGTTTTTT. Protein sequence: CASSIGGDEKLFF.

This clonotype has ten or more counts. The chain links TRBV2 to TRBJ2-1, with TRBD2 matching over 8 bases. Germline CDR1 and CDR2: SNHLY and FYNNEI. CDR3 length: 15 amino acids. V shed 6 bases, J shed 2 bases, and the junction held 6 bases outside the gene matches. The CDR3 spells CASREVSGAYNEQFF. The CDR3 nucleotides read TGTGCCAGCAGGGAGGTTAGCGGGGCCTACAATGAGCAGTTCTTC.

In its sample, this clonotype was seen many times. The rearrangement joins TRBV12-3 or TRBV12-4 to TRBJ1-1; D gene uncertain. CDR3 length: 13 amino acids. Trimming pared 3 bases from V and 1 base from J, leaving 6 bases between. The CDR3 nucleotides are TGTGCCAGCAGTTTTACACCGAACACTGAAGCTTTCTTT. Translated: CASSFTPNTEAFF.

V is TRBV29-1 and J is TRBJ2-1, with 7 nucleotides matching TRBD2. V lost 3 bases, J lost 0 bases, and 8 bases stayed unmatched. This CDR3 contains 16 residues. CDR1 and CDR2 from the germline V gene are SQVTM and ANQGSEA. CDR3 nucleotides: TGCAGCGTTGAGACTAGCCCCGGGATCTCCTACAATGAGCAGTTCTTC. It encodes CSVETSPGISYNEQFF.

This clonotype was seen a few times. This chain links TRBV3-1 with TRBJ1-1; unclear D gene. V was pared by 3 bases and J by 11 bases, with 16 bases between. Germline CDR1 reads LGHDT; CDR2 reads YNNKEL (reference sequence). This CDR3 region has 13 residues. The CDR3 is CASSHGSGMGAFF. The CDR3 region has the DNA TGTGCCAGCAGCCACGGGTCTGGGATGGGGGCTTTCTTT. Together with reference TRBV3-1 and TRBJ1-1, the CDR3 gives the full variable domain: DTAVSQTPKYLVTQMGNDKSIKCEQNLGHDTMYWYKQDSKKFLKIMFSYNNKELIINETVPNRFSPKSPDKAHLNLHINSLELGDSAVYFCASSHGSGMGAFFGQGTRLTVV.

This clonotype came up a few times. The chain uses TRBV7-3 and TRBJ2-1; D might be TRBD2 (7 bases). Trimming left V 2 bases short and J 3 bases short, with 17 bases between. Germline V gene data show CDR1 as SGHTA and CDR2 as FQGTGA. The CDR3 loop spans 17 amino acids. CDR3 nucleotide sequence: TGTGCCAGCAGCTTAGGGGGCGGGAGTATAGGCTACAATGAGCAGTTCTTC. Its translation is CASSLGGGSIGYNEQFF.

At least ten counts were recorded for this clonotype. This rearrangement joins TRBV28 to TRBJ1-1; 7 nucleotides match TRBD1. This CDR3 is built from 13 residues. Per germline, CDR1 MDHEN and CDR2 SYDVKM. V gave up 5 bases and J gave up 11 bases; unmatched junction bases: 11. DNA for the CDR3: TGTGCCAGCAGTCCAACCGGGAGGGGGCAGGCTTTCTTT. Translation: CASSPTGRGQAFF.

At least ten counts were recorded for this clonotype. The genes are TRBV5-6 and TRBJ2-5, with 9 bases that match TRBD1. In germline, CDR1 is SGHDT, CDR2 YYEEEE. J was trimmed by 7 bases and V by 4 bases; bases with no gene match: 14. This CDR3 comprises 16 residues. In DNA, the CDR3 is TGTGCCAGCAGCCCCGGGACAGGGAGCGGGTTGGTGACCCAGTACTTC. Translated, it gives CASSPGTGSGLVTQYF.